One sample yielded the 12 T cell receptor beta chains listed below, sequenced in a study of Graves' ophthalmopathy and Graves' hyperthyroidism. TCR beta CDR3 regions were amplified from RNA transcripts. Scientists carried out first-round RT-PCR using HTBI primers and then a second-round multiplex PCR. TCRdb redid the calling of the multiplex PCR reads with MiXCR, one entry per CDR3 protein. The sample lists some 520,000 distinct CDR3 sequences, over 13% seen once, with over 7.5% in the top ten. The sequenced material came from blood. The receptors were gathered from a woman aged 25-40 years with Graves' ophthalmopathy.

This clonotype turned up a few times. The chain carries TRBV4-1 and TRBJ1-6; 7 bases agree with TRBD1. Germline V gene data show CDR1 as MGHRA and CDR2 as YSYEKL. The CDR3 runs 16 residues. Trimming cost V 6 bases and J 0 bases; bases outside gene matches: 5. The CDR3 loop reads CASRLDRSSYNSPLHF. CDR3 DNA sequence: TGCGCCAGCAGGTTGGACAGGAGCTCCTATAATTCACCCCTCCACTTT.

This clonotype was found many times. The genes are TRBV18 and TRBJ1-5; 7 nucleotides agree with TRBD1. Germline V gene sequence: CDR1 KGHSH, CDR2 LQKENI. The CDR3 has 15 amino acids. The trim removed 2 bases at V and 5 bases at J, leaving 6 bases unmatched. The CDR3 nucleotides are TGTGCCAGCTCACCAGGGGGACAGAATTATCAGCCCCAGCATTTT. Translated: CASSPGGQNYQPQHF.

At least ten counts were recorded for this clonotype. CDR3 residues: CASSRSGGTLTEAFF. CDR3 coding DNA: TGCGCCAGCAGCCGGAGCGGTGGTACCCTCACTGAAGCTTTCTTT. This rearrangement joins TRBV5-1 to TRBJ1-1, with unresolved D. CDR3 size: 15 residues. The germline V and J ends were trimmed by 4 bases and 4 bases, with 17 bases remaining between them. Germline V gives CDR1 SGHRS, CDR2 YFSETQ.

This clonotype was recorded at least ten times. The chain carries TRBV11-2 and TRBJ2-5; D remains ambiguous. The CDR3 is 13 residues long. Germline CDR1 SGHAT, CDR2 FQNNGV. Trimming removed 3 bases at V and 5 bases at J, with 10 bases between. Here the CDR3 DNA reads TGTGCCAGCAGCTTTCTGATGGAGGAGACCCAGTACTTC. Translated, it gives CASSFLMEETQYF.

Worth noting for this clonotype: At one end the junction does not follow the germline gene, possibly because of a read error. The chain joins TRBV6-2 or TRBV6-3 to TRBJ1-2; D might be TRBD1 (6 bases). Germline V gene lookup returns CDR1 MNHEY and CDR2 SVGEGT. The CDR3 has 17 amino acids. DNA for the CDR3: TGTGCCAGCAGTTACTACAACAGGGCCCACTACAACTATGGCTACAGCTTC. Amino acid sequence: CASSYYNRAHYNYGYSF.

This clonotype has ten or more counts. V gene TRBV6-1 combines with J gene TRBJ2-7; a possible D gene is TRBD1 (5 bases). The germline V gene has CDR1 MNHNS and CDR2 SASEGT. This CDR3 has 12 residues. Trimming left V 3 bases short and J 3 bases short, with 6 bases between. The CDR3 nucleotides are TGTGCCAGCAGTGAGCAGGGCTACGAGCAGTACTTC. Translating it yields CASSEQGYEQYF.

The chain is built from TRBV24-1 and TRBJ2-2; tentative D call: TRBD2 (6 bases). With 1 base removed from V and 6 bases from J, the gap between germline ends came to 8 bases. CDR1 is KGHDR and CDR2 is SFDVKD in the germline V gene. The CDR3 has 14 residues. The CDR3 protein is CATSDFRGSGELFF. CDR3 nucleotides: TGTGCCACCAGTGATTTTCGGGGGTCCGGGGAGCTGTTTTTT.

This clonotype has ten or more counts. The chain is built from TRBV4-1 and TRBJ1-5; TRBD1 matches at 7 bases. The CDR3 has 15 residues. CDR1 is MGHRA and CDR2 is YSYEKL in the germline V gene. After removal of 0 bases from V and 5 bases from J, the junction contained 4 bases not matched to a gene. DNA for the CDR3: TGCGCCAGCAGCCAAGATAGCAGGGGGGATCAGCCCCAGCATTTT. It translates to CASSQDSRGDQPQHF.

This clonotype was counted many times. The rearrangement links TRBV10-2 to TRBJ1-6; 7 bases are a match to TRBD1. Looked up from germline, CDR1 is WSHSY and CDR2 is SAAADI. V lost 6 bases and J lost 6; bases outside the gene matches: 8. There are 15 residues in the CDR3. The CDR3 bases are TGCGCCAGCAGCGCCAGAAGACAGGGTAATTCACCCCTCCACTTT. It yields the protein CASSARRQGNSPLHF.

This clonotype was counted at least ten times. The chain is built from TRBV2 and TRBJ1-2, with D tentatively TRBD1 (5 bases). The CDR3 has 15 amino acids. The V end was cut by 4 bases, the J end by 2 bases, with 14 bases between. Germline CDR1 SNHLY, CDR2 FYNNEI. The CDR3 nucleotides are TGTGCCAGCAGTGTCGGGAGGGACGGGAACTATGGCTACACCTTC. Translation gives CASSVGRDGNYGYTF.

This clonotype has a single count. CDR3 protein: CASSYLRDGDTIYF. The CDR3 DNA is TGTGCCAGCAGTTATCTCAGGGATGGGGACACCATATATTTT. This rearrangement joins TRBV6-5 to TRBJ1-3; possibly TRBD1 for D (5 bases). V was cut by 3 bases and J by 8 bases, with 14 bases left in between. Germline V gene lookup returns CDR1 MNHEY and CDR2 SVGAGI. This CDR3 spans 14 amino acids.

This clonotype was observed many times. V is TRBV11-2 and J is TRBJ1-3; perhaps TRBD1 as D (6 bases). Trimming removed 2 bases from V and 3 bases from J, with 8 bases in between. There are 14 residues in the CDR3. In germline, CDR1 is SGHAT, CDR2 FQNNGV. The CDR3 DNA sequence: TGTGCCAGCAGCTTAAGACAGGTTGGAAACACCATATATTTT. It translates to CASSLRQVGNTIYF.